The 20 T cell receptor beta chains listed next were all sequenced from one sample in a study of cytotoxic CD8 clonotypes in ibrutinib-treated CLL. Some clones are missing from TCRdb's copy, which holds only in-frame ones; the method was immunoSEQ multiplex PCR. This table holds 100,000 to 150,000 clones, 70% to 90% found once. Sequencing used PBMCs, obtained after 24 months of ibrutinib treatment. Receptors were obtained from a human donor with chronic lymphocytic leukemia.

The CDR3 DNA follows: TGTGCCAGCAGCCGAAACCTGGCCGGGGGCGCTGAGCAGTTCTTC. Residues: CASSRNLAGGAEQFF. The rearrangement links TRBV7-2 to TRBJ2-1; D is perhaps TRBD1 or TRBD2 (6 bases each). The CDR3 has 15 amino acids. Per the germline V gene, CDR1 is SGHTA and CDR2 is FQGNSA. The V gene lost 5 bases and the J gene lost 9 bases, with 20 bases spanning the gap.

The genes are TRBV28 and TRBJ1-1, with 8 bases lining up with TRBD1. CDR1 is MDHEN and CDR2 is SYDVKM in the germline V gene. V gave up 5 bases and J gave up 5 bases; unmatched junction bases: 13. The CDR3 is 16 amino acids. In DNA form, the CDR3 reads TGTGCCAGCAGTCTACGACAGGGGATCGGTTCTACTGAAGCTTTCTTT. Encoded protein: CASSLRQGIGSTEAFF.

The chain combines TRBV5-1 with TRBJ2-1; 8 positions agree with TRBD2. V trimming: 1 base; J trimming: 0 bases; junction bases outside the gene matches: 6. The CDR3 is made up of 17 amino acids. In germline, CDR1 is SGHRS, CDR2 YFSETQ. As DNA, the CDR3 is TGCGCCAGCAGCTTGCAAGCGGGAGTTACCTCCTACAATGAGCAGTTCTTC. It specifies CASSLQAGVTSYNEQFF.

The table lists this clone with a count of one. The CDR3 loop is CASSGRTGGNTEAFF. CDR3 DNA: TGTGCCAGCAGCGGACGAACAGGAGGGAACACTGAAGCTTTCTTT. The genes are TRBV9 and TRBJ1-1; TRBD1 might be the D (5 bases). Germline CDR1 and CDR2: SGDLS and YYNGEE. Trimming left V 3 bases short and J 1 base short, with 13 bases between. The CDR3 has 15 amino acids.

The chain links TRBV28 to TRBJ2-7, with TRBD2 identical over 9 bases. V gave up 6 bases and J gave up 13 bases; unmatched junction bases: 7. The CDR3 is made up of 11 amino acids. CDR1 MDHEN and CDR2 SYDVKM come from the germline V gene. Here the CDR3 DNA reads TGTGCCAGCAGATCGAGTAGCGGGAGCTACTTC. Translating gives CASRSSSGSYF.

The rearrangement uses TRBV7-9 and TRBJ1-2, with D perhaps matching TRBD1 (6 bases). CDR1 is SEHNR and CDR2 is FQNEAQ in the germline V gene (reference sequence). The CDR3 consists of 11 residues. Between the trimmed V and J ends, which lost 3 bases and 9 bases, there was a span of 8 bases. CDR3 in amino acids: CASSFTGSYTF. The CDR3 bases are TGTGCCAGCAGCTTTACAGGGAGCTACACCTTC.

The chain employs TRBV28 and TRBJ2-4; 8 bases fit TRBD1. Germline V gene data show CDR1 as MDHEN and CDR2 as SYDVKM. This CDR3 is built from 14 residues. The junction had 4 bases not matched to a gene; V was cut back by 3 bases and J by 6 bases. The CDR3 DNA sequence: TGTGCCAGCAGTTTCCAGGGGGCGGTAAACATTCAGTACTTC. Translating it yields CASSFQGAVNIQYF.

The chain combines TRBV28 with TRBJ2-2; 10 nucleotides align to TRBD2. Germline V gene lookup returns CDR1 MDHEN and CDR2 SYDVKM. The CDR3 contains 18 residues. Trimming at V came to 2 bases and at J to 4 bases, leaving 10 bases not matched to a gene. CDR3: CASSLRIAGGLITGELFF. The CDR3 DNA is TGTGCCAGCAGTTTAAGGATAGCGGGGGGATTAATCACCGGGGAGCTGTTTTTT.

The chain joins TRBV7-8 to TRBJ1-5; D possibly corresponds to TRBD1 (5 bases). The germline V gene encodes CDR1 SGHVS and CDR2 FQNEAQ. The CDR3 is 19 residues long. Trimming removed 5 bases from V and 2 bases from J, with 25 bases in between. The CDR3 spells CASSPRNRDSRFGNQPQHF. For the CDR3, the DNA is TGTGCCAGCAGCCCCCGTAATCGGGACTCAAGATTTGGCAATCAGCCCCAGCATTTT.

This clone has more than one count but fewer than ten. This chain links TRBV7-8 with TRBJ2-5; a possible D gene is TRBD1 (6 bases). Per germline, CDR1 SGHVS and CDR2 FQNEAQ. The CDR3 has 13 residues. The V end lost 8 bases, the J end lost 5 bases, and 15 bases lay between the germline ends. CDR3: CASVLWGRETQYF. Here the CDR3 DNA reads TGTGCCAGCGTGCTGTGGGGGCGGGAGACCCAGTACTTC.

The V call is TRBV5-6, the J call TRBJ2-5; TRBD2 might be the D (6 bases). CDR1 is SGHDT and CDR2 is YYEEEE in the germline V gene. V was cut by 1 base and J by 1 base, with 11 bases left in between. This CDR3 is built from 15 residues. CDR3: CASSLWGLLQETQYF. Written as DNA, the CDR3 is TGTGCCAGCAGCTTGTGGGGACTCCTCCAAGAGACCCAGTACTTC.

This sequence joins TRBV6-5 and TRBJ2-7; the match to TRBD2 covers 9 bases. Germline assignment: CDR1 MNHEY and CDR2 SVGAGI. The V gene end was trimmed by 7 bases and the J gene end by 6 bases; junction bases not matched to a gene: 10. The CDR3 is 14 amino acids. The CDR3 bases are TGTGCCAGCAAACTAGCGGGTCTTCGACCCGAGCAGTACTTC. This sequence encodes CASKLAGLRPEQYF.

Only a few counts were recorded for this clone. The V call is TRBV28, the J call TRBJ2-3; 7 nucleotides match TRBD1. The V segment lost 4 bases and the J segment 7 bases; nucleotides outside the gene matches: 14. CDR3 length: 16 residues. The germline gives CDR1 MDHEN, CDR2 SYDVKM. The CDR3: CASSSHLGQFPNTQYF. The CDR3 bases are TGTGCCAGCAGTTCCCACTTGGGACAGTTCCCTAATACGCAGTATTTT.

This clone was counted a few times. The rearrangement uses TRBV18 and TRBJ1-1, with D possibly being TRBD1 (6 bases). The CDR3 sequence is 14 residues long. V was cut by 6 bases and J by 5 bases, with 16 bases left in between. Germline V gene lookup returns CDR1 KGHSH and CDR2 LQKENI. The DNA of the CDR3 is TGTGCCAGCTCTCCCGCAGGGGCCGGGACTGAAGCTTTCTTT. This translates into CASSPAGAGTEAFF.

This clone came up once. The chain is built from TRBV7-2 and TRBJ2-3; D is undetermined. The CDR3 is 17 residues long. Germline V lookup: CDR1 SGHTA, CDR2 FQGNSA. Trimming cost V 0 bases and J 2 bases, with 15 bases left between them. CDR3 bases: TGTGCCAGCAGCTTAGCGAGTAGGGCTCCTGTCACAGATACGCAGTATTTT. Its translation is CASSLASRAPVTDTQYF.

The CDR3 protein is CASSLEGVSSEQYF. Written as DNA, the CDR3 is TGTGCCAGCAGCTTAGAAGGGGTGTCTTCCGAGCAGTACTTC. The chain joins TRBV7-6 to TRBJ2-7, with D possibly TRBD1 on 5 matching bases. The ends were cut back, 1 base at V and 6 bases at J, with 13 bases in the middle. Germline-derived CDR1 and CDR2 are SGHVS and FNYEAQ. The CDR3 is made up of 14 amino acids.

This chain links TRBV9 with TRBJ2-1, with 7 nucleotides matching TRBD1. The trim removed 1 base at V and 5 bases at J, leaving 6 bases unmatched. CDR1 is SGDLS, CDR2 YYNGEE, per germline. The CDR3 runs to 15 residues. The CDR3 coding sequence is TGTGCCAGCAGCGTAACAGGGGAAAGGGACAATGAGCAGTTCTTC. This sequence encodes CASSVTGERDNEQFF.

The V gene is TRBV7-9, the J gene TRBJ2-1; no firm D call. Trimming removed 1 base from V and 2 bases from J, with 6 bases in between. The CDR3 is 14 residues long. From germline, CDR1 is SEHNR and CDR2 FQNEAQ (reference sequence). CDR3 in DNA: TGTGCCAGCAGCTTAGTGGAGCCCTACAATGAGCAGTTCTTC. It codes for CASSLVEPYNEQFF.

This clone was seen once. The CDR3 is CASSHRDRTSGNTIYF. In DNA form, the CDR3 reads TGTGCCAGCTCACACCGGGACAGGACCTCTGGAAACACCATATATTTT. The rearrangement links TRBV18 to TRBJ1-3; 8 positions agree with TRBD1. V lost 4 bases and J lost 0; bases outside the gene matches: 5. From germline, CDR1 is KGHSH and CDR2 LQKENI. The CDR3 length is 16 residues.

The chain joins TRBV10-3 to TRBJ2-2; D may be TRBD2 (5 bases). Germline-derived CDR1 and CDR2 are ENHRY and SYGVKD. The CDR3 has 15 residues. Trimming removed 5 bases at V and 0 bases at J, with 10 bases between. CDR3 residues: CAISKDGTNTGELFF. As DNA, the CDR3 is TGTGCCATCAGTAAGGACGGGACGAACACCGGGGAGCTGTTTTTT.